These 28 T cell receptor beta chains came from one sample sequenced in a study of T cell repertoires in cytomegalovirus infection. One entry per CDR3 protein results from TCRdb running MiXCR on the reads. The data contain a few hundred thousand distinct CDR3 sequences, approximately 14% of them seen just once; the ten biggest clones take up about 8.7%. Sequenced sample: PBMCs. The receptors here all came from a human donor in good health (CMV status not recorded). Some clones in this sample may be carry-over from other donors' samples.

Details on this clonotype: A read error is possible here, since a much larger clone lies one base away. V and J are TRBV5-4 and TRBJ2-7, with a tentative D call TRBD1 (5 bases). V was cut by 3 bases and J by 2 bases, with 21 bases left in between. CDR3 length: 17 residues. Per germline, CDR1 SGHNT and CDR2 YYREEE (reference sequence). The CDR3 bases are TGTGCCAGCAGCTCCCGGGTCCACGACAGCATCCCCTACGAGCAGTACTTC. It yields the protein CASSSRVHDSIPYEQYF.

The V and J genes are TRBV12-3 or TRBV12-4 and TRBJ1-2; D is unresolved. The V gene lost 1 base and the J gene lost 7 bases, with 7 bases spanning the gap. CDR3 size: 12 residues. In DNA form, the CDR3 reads TGTGCCAGCAGTTTAGTAGGGAGTGGCTACACCTTC. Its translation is CASSLVGSGYTF.

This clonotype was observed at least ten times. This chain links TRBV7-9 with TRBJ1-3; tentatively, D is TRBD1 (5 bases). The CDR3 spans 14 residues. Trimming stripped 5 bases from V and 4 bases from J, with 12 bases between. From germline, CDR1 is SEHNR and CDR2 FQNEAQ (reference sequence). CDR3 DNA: TGTGCCAGCAGCATGCGGGGGTCCGGAAACACCATATATTTT. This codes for CASSMRGSGNTIYF.

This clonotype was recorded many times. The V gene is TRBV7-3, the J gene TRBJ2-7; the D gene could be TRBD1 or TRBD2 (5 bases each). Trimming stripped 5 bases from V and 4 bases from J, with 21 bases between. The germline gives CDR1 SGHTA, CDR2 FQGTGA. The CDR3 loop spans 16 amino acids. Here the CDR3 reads CASSMRTTAGFYEQYF. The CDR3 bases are TGTGCCAGCAGCATGCGGACAACGGCGGGTTTTTACGAGCAGTACTTC. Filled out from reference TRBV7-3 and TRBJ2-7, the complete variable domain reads GAGVSQTPSNKVTEKGKYVELRCDPISGHTALYWYRQSLGQGPEFLIYFQGTGAADDSGLPNDRFFAVRPEGSVSTLKIQRTERGDSAVYLCASSMRTTAGFYEQYFGPGTRLTVT.

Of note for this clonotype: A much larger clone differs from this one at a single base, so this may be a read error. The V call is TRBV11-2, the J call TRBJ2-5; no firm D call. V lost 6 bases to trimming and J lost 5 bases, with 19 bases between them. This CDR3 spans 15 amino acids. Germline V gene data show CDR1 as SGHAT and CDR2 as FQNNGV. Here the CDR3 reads CASSHLTDAHETQYF. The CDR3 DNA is TGTGCCAGCAGTCACCTGACGGACGCCCATGAGACCCAGTACTTC.

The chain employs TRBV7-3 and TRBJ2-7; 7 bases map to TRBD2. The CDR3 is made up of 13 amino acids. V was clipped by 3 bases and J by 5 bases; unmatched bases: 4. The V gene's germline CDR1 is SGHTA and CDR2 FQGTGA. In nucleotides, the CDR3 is TGTGCCAGCAGCTTGGGAGGGTTCGACGAGCAGTACTTC. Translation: CASSLGGFDEQYF.

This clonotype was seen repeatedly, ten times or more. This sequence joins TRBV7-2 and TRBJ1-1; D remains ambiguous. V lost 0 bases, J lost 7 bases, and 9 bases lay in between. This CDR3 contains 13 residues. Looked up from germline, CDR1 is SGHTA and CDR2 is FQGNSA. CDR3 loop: CASSLAWSYEAFF. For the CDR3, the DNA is TGTGCCAGCAGCTTAGCGTGGTCGTATGAAGCTTTCTTT.

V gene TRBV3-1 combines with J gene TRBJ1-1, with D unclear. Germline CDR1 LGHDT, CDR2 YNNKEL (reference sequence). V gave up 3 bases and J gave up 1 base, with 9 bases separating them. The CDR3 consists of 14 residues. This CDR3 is CASSHSRGNTEAFF. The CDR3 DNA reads TGTGCCAGCAGCCACTCAAGAGGGAACACTGAAGCTTTCTTT.

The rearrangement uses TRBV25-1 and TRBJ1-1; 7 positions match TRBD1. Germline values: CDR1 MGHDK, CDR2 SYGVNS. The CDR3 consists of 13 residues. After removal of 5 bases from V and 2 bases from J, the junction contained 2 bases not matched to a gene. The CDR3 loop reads CASSWDSNTEAFF. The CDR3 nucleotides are TGTGCCAGCAGTTGGGACAGCAACACTGAAGCTTTCTTT.

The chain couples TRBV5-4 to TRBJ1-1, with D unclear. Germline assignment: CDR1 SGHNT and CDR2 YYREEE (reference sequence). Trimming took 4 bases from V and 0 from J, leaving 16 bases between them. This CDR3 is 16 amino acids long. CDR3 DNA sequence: TGTGCCAGCAGCATGGACCCTCACCCCATGAACACTGAAGCTTTCTTT. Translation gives CASSMDPHPMNTEAFF.

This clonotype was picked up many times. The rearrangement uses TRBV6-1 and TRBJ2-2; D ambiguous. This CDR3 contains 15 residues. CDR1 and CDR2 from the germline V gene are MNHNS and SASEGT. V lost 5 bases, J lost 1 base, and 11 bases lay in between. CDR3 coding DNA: TGTGCCAGCAGTCCAGACAATAGGAACACCGGGGAGCTGTTTTTT. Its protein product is CASSPDNRNTGELFF.

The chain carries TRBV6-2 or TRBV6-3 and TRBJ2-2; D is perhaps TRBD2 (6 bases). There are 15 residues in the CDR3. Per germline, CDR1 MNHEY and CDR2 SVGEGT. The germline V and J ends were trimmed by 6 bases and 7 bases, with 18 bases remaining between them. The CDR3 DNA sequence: TGTGCCAGCAGCCCTTCCGCGGGACGGAGCGGGGAGCTGTTTTTT. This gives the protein CASSPSAGRSGELFF.

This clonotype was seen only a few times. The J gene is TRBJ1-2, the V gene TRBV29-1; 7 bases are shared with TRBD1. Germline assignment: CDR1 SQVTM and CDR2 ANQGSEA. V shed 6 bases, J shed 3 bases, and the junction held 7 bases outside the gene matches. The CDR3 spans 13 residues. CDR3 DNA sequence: TGCAGCGTAGACCGGGACAGAGACTATGGCTACACCTTC. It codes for CSVDRDRDYGYTF. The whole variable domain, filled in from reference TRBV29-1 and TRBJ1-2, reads SAVISQKPSRDICQRGTSLTIQCQVDSQVTMMFWYRQQPGQSLTLIATANQGSEATYESGFVIDKFPISRPNLTFSTLTVSNMSPEDSSIYLCSVDRDRDYGYTFGSGTRLTVV.

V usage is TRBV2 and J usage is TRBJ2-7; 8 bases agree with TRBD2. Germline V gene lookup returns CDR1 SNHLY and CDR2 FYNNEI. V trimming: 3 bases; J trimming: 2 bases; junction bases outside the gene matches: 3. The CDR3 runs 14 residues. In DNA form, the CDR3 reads TGTGCCAGCAGTGAGGCTAGCGGGCCCTACGAGCAGTACTTC. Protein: CASSEASGPYEQYF. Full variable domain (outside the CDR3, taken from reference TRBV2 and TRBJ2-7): EPEVTQTPSHQVTQMGQEVILRCVPISNHLYFYWYRQILGQKVEFLVSFYNNEISEKSEIFDDQFSVERPDGSNFTLKIRSTKLEDSAMYFCASSEASGPYEQYFGPGTRLTVT.

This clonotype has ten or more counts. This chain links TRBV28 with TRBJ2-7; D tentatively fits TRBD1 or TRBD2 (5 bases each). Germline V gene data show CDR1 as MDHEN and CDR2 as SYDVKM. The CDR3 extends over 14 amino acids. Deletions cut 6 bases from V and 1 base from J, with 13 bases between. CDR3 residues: CASSRTGLSYEQYF. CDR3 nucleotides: TGTGCCAGCAGCCGCACGGGGCTGTCCTACGAGCAGTACTTC.

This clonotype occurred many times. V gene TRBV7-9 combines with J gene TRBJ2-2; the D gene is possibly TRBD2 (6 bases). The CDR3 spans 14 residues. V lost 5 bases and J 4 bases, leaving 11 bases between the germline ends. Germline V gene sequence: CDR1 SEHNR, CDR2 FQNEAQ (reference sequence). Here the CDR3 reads CASSATSSTGELFF. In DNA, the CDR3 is TGTGCCAGCAGCGCAACTAGCTCCACCGGGGAGCTGTTTTTT.

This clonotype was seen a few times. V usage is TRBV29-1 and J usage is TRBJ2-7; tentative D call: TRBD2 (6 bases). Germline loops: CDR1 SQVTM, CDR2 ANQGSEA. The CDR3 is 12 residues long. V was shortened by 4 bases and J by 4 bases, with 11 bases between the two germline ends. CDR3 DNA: TGCAGCGTTGGACAAAGCGGGTACGAGCAGTACTTC. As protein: CSVGQSGYEQYF.

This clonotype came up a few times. The CDR3 coding sequence is TGCAGTGCTAGAGATTGGGGGGGGGCGGCGGATGAGCAGTTCTTC. This encodes CSARDWGGAADEQFF. V usage is TRBV20-1 and J usage is TRBJ2-1, with D possibly matching TRBD2 (7 bases). Germline V gene sequence: CDR1 DFQATT, CDR2 SNEGSKA (reference sequence). The length of the CDR3 is 15 residues. V was pared by 0 bases and J by 8 bases, with 17 bases between.

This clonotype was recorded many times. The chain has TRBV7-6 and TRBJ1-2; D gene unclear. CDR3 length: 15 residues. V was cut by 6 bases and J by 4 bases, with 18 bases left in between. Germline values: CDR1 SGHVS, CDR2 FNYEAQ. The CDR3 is CASSVRAGPFYGYTF. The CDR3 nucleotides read TGTGCCAGCAGTGTACGCGCCGGGCCTTTCTATGGCTACACCTTC.

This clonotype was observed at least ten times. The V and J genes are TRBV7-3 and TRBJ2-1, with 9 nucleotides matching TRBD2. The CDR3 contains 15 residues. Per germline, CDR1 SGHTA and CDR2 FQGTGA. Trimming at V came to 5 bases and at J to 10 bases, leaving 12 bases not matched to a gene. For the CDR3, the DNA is TGTGCCAGCAGCCCGTCGGGGGTAGCGGGAGAAGAGCAGTTCTTC. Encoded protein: CASSPSGVAGEEQFF.

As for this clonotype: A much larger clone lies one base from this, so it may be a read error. This CDR3 reads CSVTGDSEAFF. As DNA, the CDR3 is TGCAGCGTTACAGGGGACAGTGAAGCTTTCTTT. The chain is built from TRBV29-1 and TRBJ1-1, with 7 bases aligning to TRBD1. V lost 5 bases to trimming and J lost 7 bases; unmatched junction nucleotides: 4. CDR1 and CDR2 from the germline V gene are SQVTM and ANQGSEA. The CDR3 length is 11 residues.

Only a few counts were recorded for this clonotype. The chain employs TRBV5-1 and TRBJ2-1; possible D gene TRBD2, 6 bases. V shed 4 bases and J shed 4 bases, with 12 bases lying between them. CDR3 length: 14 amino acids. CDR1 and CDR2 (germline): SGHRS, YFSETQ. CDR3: CASSASGGYNEQFF. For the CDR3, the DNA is TGCGCCAGCAGCGCGTCAGGAGGGTACAATGAGCAGTTCTTC.

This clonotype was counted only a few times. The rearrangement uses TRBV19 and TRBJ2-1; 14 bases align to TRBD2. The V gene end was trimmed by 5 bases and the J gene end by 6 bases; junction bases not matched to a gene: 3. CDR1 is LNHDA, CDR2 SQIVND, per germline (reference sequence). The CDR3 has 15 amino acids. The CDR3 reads CASSGGLAGANEQFF. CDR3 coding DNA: TGTGCCAGTAGTGGGGGACTAGCGGGGGCCAATGAGCAGTTCTTC.

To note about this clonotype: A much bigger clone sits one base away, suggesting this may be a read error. CDR3 sequence (DNA): TGTGCCAGCAGCCAGCGGGAGGGCAGGCGGGATACCCAGTACTTC. It encodes CASSQREGRRDTQYF. This chain uses TRBV7-8 with TRBJ2-5, with 10 bases fitting TRBD2. The CDR3 loop spans 15 amino acids. Germline loops: CDR1 SGHVS, CDR2 FQNEAQ. V was clipped by 5 bases and J by 8 bases; unmatched bases: 11.

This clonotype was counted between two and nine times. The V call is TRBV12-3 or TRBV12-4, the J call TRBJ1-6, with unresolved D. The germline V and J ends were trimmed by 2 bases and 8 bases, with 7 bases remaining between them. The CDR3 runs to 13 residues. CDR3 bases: TGTGCCAGCAGTTTATTGGAAGATTCACCCCTCCACTTT. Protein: CASSLLEDSPLHF.

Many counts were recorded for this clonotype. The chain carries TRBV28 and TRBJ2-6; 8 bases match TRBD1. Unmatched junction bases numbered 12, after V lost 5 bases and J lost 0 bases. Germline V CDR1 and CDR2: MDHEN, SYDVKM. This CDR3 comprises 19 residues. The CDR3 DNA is TGTGCCAGCAGTCTGATTCCCGGGACAGGCAGCTCTGGGGCCAACGTCCTGACTTTC. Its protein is CASSLIPGTGSSGANVLTF. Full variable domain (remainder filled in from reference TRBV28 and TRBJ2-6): DVKVTQSSRYLVKRTGEKVFLECVQDMDHENMFWYRQDPGLGLRLIYFSYDVKMKEKGDIPEGYSVSREKKERFSLILESASTNQTSMYLCASSLIPGTGSSGANVLTFGAGSRLTVL.

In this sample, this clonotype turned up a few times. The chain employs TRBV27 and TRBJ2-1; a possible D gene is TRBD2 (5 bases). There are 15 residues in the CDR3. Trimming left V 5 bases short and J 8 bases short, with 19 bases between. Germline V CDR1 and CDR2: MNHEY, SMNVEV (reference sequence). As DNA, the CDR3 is TGTGCCAGCAGTCCGTTCGGGATCAGGTCCGATGAGCAGTTCTTC. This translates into CASSPFGIRSDEQFF.

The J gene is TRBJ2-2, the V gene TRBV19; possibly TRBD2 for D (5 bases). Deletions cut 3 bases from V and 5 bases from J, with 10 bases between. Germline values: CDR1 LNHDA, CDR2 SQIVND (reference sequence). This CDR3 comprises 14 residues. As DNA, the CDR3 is TGTGCCAGTAGTATCACCCGCGGGACCGGGGAGCTGTTTTTT. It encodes CASSITRGTGELFF.